Presented here are 29 T cell receptor beta chains from one specimen sequenced in a study of tumor-infiltrating lymphocytes in primary liver carcinoma (dated 2017 in TCRdb). TCRdb records Illumina HiSeq 2500 as the sequencer. TCRbeta-specific cDNA was reverse-transcribed from about 520 ng total RNA using a constant-region primer and ProtoScript II reverse transcriptase. Three nested multiplex PCR rounds, following a slightly modified ARM-PCR procedure, were used to build the TCRbeta libraries. The first two PCR rounds used multiplex TRBV1-TRBV30 forward primers with a Cbeta reverse primer, each for about 10 cycles. Using fastp at Q25 and MiXCR, TCRdb reprocessed the public reads and kept productive beta chains. Rows with one shared CDR3 protein collapse into an entry with the most common genes and DNA. Across this sample there are over 250,000 distinct CDR3 sequences, with 50% to 75% seen only once. The top ten hold 17% of the sample.

Blood RNA was extracted from unsorted whole blood using TRIzol reagent, and germline DNA was obtained with the DNeasy Blood & Tissue kit. The sequenced material came from peripheral blood. The receptors derive from a woman aged 30 to 39 with primary liver carcinoma and hepatitis B virus infection.

Note on this clonotype: This could be a read error, since a much larger clone is one nucleotide away. The conserved phenylalanine or tryptophan is not found at the CDR3 terminus, so this likely reflects a read error. The V and J genes are TRBV6-1 and TRBJ1-2, with 7 bases aligning to TRBD1. From germline, CDR1 is MNHNS and CDR2 SASEGT. The J segment lost 0 bases and the V segment lost 6 bases, leaving 13 bases of the junction unmatched. There are 17 residues in the CDR3. CDR3 coding DNA: TGTGCCAGCAGGAACCGGGACAGTCCCCACACTAACTATGGCTACACCTCC. As protein: CASRNRDSPHTNYGYTS.

CDR3 sequence (DNA): TGTGCCAGCAGTTTCAACGGGTTCTATGGCTACACCTTC. Amino acid sequence: CASSFNGFYGYTF. The J gene is TRBJ1-2, the V gene TRBV12-3 or TRBV12-4, with D uncertain. V lost 3 bases and J 4 bases, leaving 9 bases between the germline ends. The CDR3 has 13 amino acids.

The CDR3 loop is CASSQEELSVYKQFF. The CDR3 DNA reads TGCGCCAGCAGCCAAGAGGAATTATCGGTATATAAGCAGTTCTTC. The chain recombines TRBV4-1 with TRBJ2-1; no firm D call. Germline V gives CDR1 MGHRA, CDR2 YSYEKL. The CDR3 totals 15 residues. V lost 0 bases to trimming and J lost 11 bases, with 17 bases between them.

The chain is built from TRBV4-1 and TRBJ2-3; TRBD2 agrees at 8 bases. The CDR3 length is 14 residues. Looked up from germline, CDR1 is MGHRA and CDR2 is YSYEKL. This chain's CDR3 is CASSSREGTDTQYF. For the CDR3, the DNA is TGCGCTAGTAGCTCGCGGGAGGGCACAGATACGCAGTATTTT.

The sample holds many counts of this clonotype. This chain connects TRBV6-1 to TRBJ1-5; 7 bases are shared with TRBD1. Germline loops: CDR1 MNHNS, CDR2 SASEGT. The CDR3 runs 14 residues. With V trimmed by 3 bases and J by 9 bases, 8 bases remained unmatched. The CDR3 spells CASSDPTGRWPQHF. In nucleotides, the CDR3 is TGTGCCAGCAGTGACCCGACAGGGAGGTGGCCCCAGCATTTT.

The V gene is TRBV6-6, the J gene TRBJ2-4; 11 bases map to TRBD2. The CDR3 covers 17 residues. J was trimmed by 5 bases and V by 5 bases; bases with no gene match: 11. The germline V gene has CDR1 MNHNY and CDR2 SVGAGI (reference sequence). The CDR3 DNA is TGTGCCAGCAGTATACATGGGACTAGCGGACCCGAAAACATTCAGTACTTC. It specifies CASSIHGTSGPENIQYF.

The chain carries TRBV11-2 and TRBJ1-1, with 8 bases fitting TRBD1. CDR3 length equals 14 residues. Germline CDR1 reads SGHAT; CDR2 reads FQNNGV. J was trimmed by 6 bases and V by 7 bases; bases with no gene match: 10. The CDR3 DNA reads as TGTGCCAGCAATCCTCTGACAGGGGCCGCTGAAGCTTTCTTT. This encodes CASNPLTGAAEAFF.

The chain couples TRBV12-5 to TRBJ2-3; D gene ambiguous. This CDR3 has 13 residues. Per the germline V gene, CDR1 is LGHNT and CDR2 is FRNRAP. V lost 5 bases and J lost 4, with 10 bases in between. CDR3 DNA sequence: TGTGCTAGTGGTCCGAGTCAGGCAGATACGCAGTATTTT. This sequence encodes CASGPSQADTQYF.

The V and J genes are TRBV11-1 and TRBJ2-2; D may be TRBD1 (6 bases). The CDR3 totals 16 residues. V was cut by 4 bases and J by 3 bases, with 15 bases left in between. Germline loops: CDR1 SGHAT, CDR2 FQDESV (reference sequence). The CDR3 spells CASSSGPGHYTGELFF. As DNA, the CDR3 is TGTGCCAGCAGCTCGGGGCCGGGACACTACACCGGGGAGCTGTTTTTT.

The rearrangement uses TRBV7-8 and TRBJ2-7; 7 bases line up with TRBD2. J gave up 1 base and V 1 base, and 7 bases lay outside the gene matches. Germline V lookup: CDR1 SGHVS, CDR2 FQNEAQ. The CDR3 is made up of 16 amino acids. CDR3 DNA: TGTGCCAGCAGCTTAGGGGCTAGCGGTATATCCTACGAGCAGTACTTC. Translating it yields CASSLGASGISYEQYF.

This clonotype was seen a few times. One base away lies a much larger clone, so this may be a sequencing read error. The CDR3 ends on some other residue instead of the conserved phenylalanine or tryptophan, so this is likely a read error. The gene calls are TRBV11-3 and TRBJ2-5; 12 positions match TRBD1. The CDR3 loop spans 18 amino acids. CDR1 and CDR2 (germline): SGHNT, YENEEA. The V gene end was trimmed by 2 bases and the J gene end by 5 bases; junction bases not matched to a gene: 12. The CDR3 sequence is CASSLRDGTGGARETQYS. Written as DNA, the CDR3 is TGTGCCAGCAGCTTAAGGGATGGGACAGGGGGCGCGAGGGAGACCCAGTACTCC.

This clonotype was detected only once. One junction end disagrees with the germline gene, perhaps due to a read error. The CDR3 coding sequence is TGCGCCAACAGCCGTTCCATGGGCCCTAGCACAGATACGCAGTATTTT. Translated, it gives CANSRSMGPSTDTQYF. The rearrangement joins TRBV14 to TRBJ2-3; D gene unclear. From germline, CDR1 is SGHDN and CDR2 FVKESK. This CDR3 has 16 residues.

The chain combines TRBV7-8 with TRBJ2-5; tentatively, D is TRBD2 (5 bases). Trimming pared 4 bases from V and 2 bases from J, leaving 20 bases between. Germline V gives CDR1 SGHVS, CDR2 FQNEAQ. The CDR3 spans 17 residues. CDR3 DNA sequence: TGTGCCAGCAGCTCCCACACCTTCAAAGCGGAGCAAGAGACCCAGTACTTC. It yields the protein CASSSHTFKAEQETQYF.

With respect to this clonotype: Likely a read error: the CDR3 ends without its conserved phenylalanine or tryptophan. The CDR3: CASSLTGQAVDTQYV. CDR3 DNA sequence: TGTGCCAGCAGCTTGACGGGACAGGCGGTAGATACGCAGTATGTT. This chain connects TRBV5-5 to TRBJ2-3, with 8 nucleotides matching TRBD1. This CDR3 contains 15 residues. The ends lost 1 base at V and 5 bases at J; junction bases unmatched: 6. Germline lookup yields CDR1 SGHKS and CDR2 YYEKEE (reference sequence).

Concerning this clonotype itself: This may come from a read error, since a much larger clone is one base off. The CDR3 region is CASSPQLGRPQHF. The DNA of the CDR3 is TGTGCCAGCAGTCCCCAGTTGGGTCGGCCCCAGCATTTT. The V gene is TRBV12-3 or TRBV12-4, the J gene TRBJ1-5, with no clear D. CDR3 length equals 13 residues. Trimming removed 5 bases from V and 9 bases from J, with 14 bases in between.

Note on this clonotype: A much larger clonotype is one base distant, so this may be a read error. The V gene is TRBV12-3 or TRBV12-4, the J gene TRBJ2-5; 9 nucleotides line up with TRBD1. This CDR3 is built from 15 residues. Unmatched junction bases numbered 9, after V lost 5 bases and J lost 5 bases. The CDR3 DNA reads TGTGCCAGCAGTCACAAAACAGGGGGCAGGGAGACCCAGTACTTC. This translates into CASSHKTGGRETQYF.

Regarding this clonotype: Likely a read error: the CDR3 ends without its conserved phenylalanine or tryptophan. The V and J genes are TRBV6-8 and TRBJ2-7, with 8 positions matching TRBD2. With V trimmed by 0 bases and J by 3 bases, 10 bases remained unmatched. The germline V gene has CDR1 MNHGY and CDR2 SAAAGT. The CDR3 sequence is 17 residues long. The DNA for the CDR3 is TGTGCCAGCAGTTACTCGAGGGGACTAGTGGAGAACTACGAGCAGTACTCC. Its translation: CASSYSRGLVENYEQYS.

The rearrangement links TRBV7-9 to TRBJ2-4, with a weak D call TRBD2 (6 bases). The germline gives CDR1 SEHNR, CDR2 FQNEAQ (reference sequence). V lost 4 bases and J lost 5, with 6 bases in between. There are 12 residues in the CDR3. CDR3 coding DNA: TGTGCCAGCAGCTGGGGGGAAAACATTCAGTACTTC. This codes for CASSWGENIQYF.

The V and J genes are TRBV29-1 and TRBJ2-1; 8 nucleotides match TRBD2. Per germline, CDR1 SQVTM and CDR2 ANQGSEA. CDR3 size: 17 residues. CDR3 nucleotide sequence: TGCAACGGAGAGGGGTCTATTGGACTAGCCTCTTTCAATGAGCAGTTCTTC. Translation gives CNGEGSIGLASFNEQFF.

Many counts were recorded for this clonotype. The chain is built from TRBV4-2 and TRBJ2-3; 9 bases align to TRBD1. Germline CDR1 and CDR2: LGHNA and YNFKEQ. CDR3 length: 17 residues. V lost 4 bases to trimming and J lost 5 bases; unmatched junction nucleotides: 13. The CDR3 nucleotides read TGTGCCAGCAGCCTGGGGGCGGGACAGGGCTATGGAGATACGCAGTATTTT. This translates into CASSLGAGQGYGDTQYF.

The genes are TRBV7-9 and TRBJ1-2; the D is unclear. Trimming removed 1 base at V and 8 bases at J, with 11 bases between. This CDR3 has 13 residues. Germline V gene sequence: CDR1 SEHNR, CDR2 FQNEAQ (reference sequence). The CDR3 nucleotides are TGTGCCAGCAGCTTAGATGGGAGAGGGGGCTACACCTTC. Its translation: CASSLDGRGGYTF.

This clonotype was observed many times. V gene TRBV6-6 combines with J gene TRBJ2-7; D possibly uses TRBD1 or TRBD2 (7 bases each). CDR1 and CDR2 (germline): MNHNY, SVGAGI (reference sequence). The germline V and J ends were trimmed by 10 bases and 1 base, with 20 bases remaining between them. This CDR3 is 15 amino acids long. For the CDR3, the DNA is TGTGCCACCCAGGGGGGGGCCAGGAGTTCCTACGAGCAGTACTTC. Encoded protein: CATQGGARSSYEQYF.

A word on this clonotype: An end of the junction does not agree with germline; a read error may underlie this. The genes are TRBV6-5 and TRBJ1-1; tentatively, D is TRBD1 (6 bases). Germline V gene data show CDR1 as MNHEY and CDR2 as SVGAGI. CDR3 length: 12 amino acids. CDR3 amino acids: CVSSYSGTNAFF. The DNA of the CDR3 is TGTGTCAGCAGTTACTCCGGGACAAACGCTTTCTTT.

This clonotype has just one count. A read error is likely, as this CDR3 ends without the conserved phenylalanine or tryptophan. The DNA is omitted, as the CDR3 cannot be located on it reliably, and the CDR3 follows TCRdb's listing. V and J are TRBV2 and TRBJ2-5; the listed D gene, TRBD2, was not tested against the DNA. Termini included, the CDR3 measures 11 amino acids. Germline assignment: CDR1 SNHLY and CDR2 FYNNEI. The CDR3: CASSRTNGGIL.

A remark on this clonotype: The junction does not match germline at one end; this may be a read error. The rearrangement links TRBV4-2 to TRBJ1-2; unclear D gene. The CDR3 loop spans 15 amino acids. CDR1 is LGHNA, CDR2 YNFKEQ, per germline. The CDR3 bases are TGTGCCAGCAGCCCGAGGACTGAATCTAACTATGGCTGCACCTTC. Residues: CASSPRTESNYGCTF.

Concerning this clonotype: The CDR3 end shows no conserved phenylalanine or tryptophan, and so a read error is likely. This sequence joins TRBV11-2 and TRBJ2-2; 7 bases fit TRBD1. Per the germline V gene, CDR1 is SGHAT and CDR2 is FQNNGV. The junction had 2 bases not matched to a gene; V was cut back by 3 bases and J by 7 bases. The length of the CDR3 is 13 residues. The CDR3 bases are TGTGCCAGCAGCTTGGGACAGATCGGGGAGCTGTTTGTT. This gives the protein CASSLGQIGELFV.

Many counts were recorded for this clonotype. The chain is built from TRBV6-1 and TRBJ1-1; the match to TRBD1 covers 10 bases. Trimming at V came to 5 bases and at J to 5 bases, leaving 8 bases not matched to a gene. This CDR3 comprises 15 residues. Germline V CDR1 and CDR2: MNHNS, SASEGT. The DNA for the CDR3 is TGTGCCAGCAGTCCGGGACAGGGGTTTCGTACTGAAGCTTTCTTT. Translated: CASSPGQGFRTEAFF.

With regard to this clonotype: A read error may explain this, as a much larger clone is one base away. The chain uses TRBV5-5 and TRBJ2-7, with 7 bases lining up with TRBD1. Germline V gene sequence: CDR1 SGHKS, CDR2 YYEKEE (reference sequence). V shed 1 base and J 6 bases; nucleotides not matched to a gene: 10. The CDR3 is 15 amino acids. The CDR3 region is CASSLRPGGSCEQYF. The DNA for the CDR3 is TGTGCCAGCAGCTTGCGGCCAGGGGGAAGCTGCGAGCAGTACTTC.

The chain has TRBV12-3 or TRBV12-4 and TRBJ2-4; tentatively, D is TRBD1 (5 bases). The CDR3 is 16 amino acids. V was clipped by 4 bases and J by 0 bases, with 13 bases between them. CDR3 in amino acids: CASSSRQRLAKNIQYF. CDR3 in DNA: TGTGCCAGCAGTTCACGACAGAGATTAGCCAAAAACATTCAGTACTTC.